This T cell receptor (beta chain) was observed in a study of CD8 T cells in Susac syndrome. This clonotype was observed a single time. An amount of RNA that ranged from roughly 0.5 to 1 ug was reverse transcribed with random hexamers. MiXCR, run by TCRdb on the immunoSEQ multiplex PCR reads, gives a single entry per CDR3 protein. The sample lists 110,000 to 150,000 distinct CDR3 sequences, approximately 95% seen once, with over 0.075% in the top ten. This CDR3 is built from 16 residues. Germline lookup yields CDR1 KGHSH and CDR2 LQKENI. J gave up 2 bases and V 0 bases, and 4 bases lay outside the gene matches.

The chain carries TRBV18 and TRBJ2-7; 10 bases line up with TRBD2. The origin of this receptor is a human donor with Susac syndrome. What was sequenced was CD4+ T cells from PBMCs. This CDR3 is CASSPPGTSVTYEQYF. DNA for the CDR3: TGTGCCAGCTCACCACCGGGGACTAGCGTTACCTACGAGCAGTACTTC.